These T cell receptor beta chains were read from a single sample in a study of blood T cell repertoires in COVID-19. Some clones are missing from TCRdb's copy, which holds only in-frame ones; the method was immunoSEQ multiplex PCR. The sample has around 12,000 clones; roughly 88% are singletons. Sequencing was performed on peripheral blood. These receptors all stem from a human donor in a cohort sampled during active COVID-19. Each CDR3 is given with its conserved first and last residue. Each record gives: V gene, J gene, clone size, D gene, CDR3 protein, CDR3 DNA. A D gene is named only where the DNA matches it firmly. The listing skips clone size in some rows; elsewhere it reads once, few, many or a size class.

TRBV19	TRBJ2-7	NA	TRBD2	CASSPALAGPYEQYF	TGTGCCAGTAGTCCCGCCCTAGCGGGTCCCTACGAGCAGTACTTC
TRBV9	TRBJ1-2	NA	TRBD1	CASSVEGTGLSYGYTF	TGTGCCAGCAGCGTCGAAGGGACAGGACTTTCCTATGGCTACACCTTC
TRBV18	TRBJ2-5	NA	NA	CASSPYQETQYF	TGTGCCAGCTCCCCGTACCAAGAGACCCAGTACTTC
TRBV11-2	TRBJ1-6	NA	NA	CASSLQGRGNSPLHF	TGTGCCAGCAGCTTACAGGGGCGGGGGAATTCACCCCTCCACTTT
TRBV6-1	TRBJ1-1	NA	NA	CASSNTGWDTEAFF	TGTGCCAGCAGCAACACAGGGTGGGACACTGAAGCTTTCTTT
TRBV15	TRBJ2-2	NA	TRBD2	CATRERERAGELFF	TGTGCCACCAGGGAGCGGGAGAGGGCCGGGGAGCTGTTTTTT
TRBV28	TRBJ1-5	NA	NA	CASSLRHSQNSNQPQHF	TGTGCCAGCAGTTTACGGCACAGCCAAAATAGCAATCAGCCCCAGCATTTT
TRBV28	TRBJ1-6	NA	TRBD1	CASKRPGQYNSPLHF	TGTGCCAGCAAGCGACCGGGACAGTATAATTCACCCCTCCACTTT
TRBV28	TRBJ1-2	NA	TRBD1	CASSPLGTGFNYGYTF	TGTGCCAGCAGTCCCCTGGGGACAGGGTTTAACTATGGCTACACCTTC
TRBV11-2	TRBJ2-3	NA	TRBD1	CASSAPWDRGRDTQYF	TGTGCCAGCAGCGCCCCATGGGACAGGGGAAGGGATACGCAGTATTTT
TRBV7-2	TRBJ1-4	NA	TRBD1	CASSLYGWGDSRNEKLFF	TGTGCCAGCAGCTTATATGGCTGGGGGGACAGCCGTAATGAAAAACTGTTTTTT
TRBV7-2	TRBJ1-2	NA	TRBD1	CASSPRTGPDTNYGYTF	TGTGCCAGCAGCCCTAGGACAGGGCCCGACACTAACTATGGCTACACCTTC
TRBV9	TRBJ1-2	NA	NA	CASSLTEDYGYTF	TGTGCCAGCAGCCTGACAGAGGACTATGGCTACACCTTC
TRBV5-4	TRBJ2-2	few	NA	CASSIAGPLSGELFF	TGTGCCAGCAGCATCGCAGGCCCCCTCAGCGGGGAGCTGTTTTTT
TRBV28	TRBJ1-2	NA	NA	CASSEGDYGYTF	TGTGCCAGCAGTGAGGGGGACTATGGCTACACCTTC
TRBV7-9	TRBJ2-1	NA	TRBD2	CASTPTGTSGVNEQFF	TGTGCCAGCACCCCAACCGGGACTAGCGGAGTAAATGAGCAGTTCTTC
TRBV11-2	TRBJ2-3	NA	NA	CASTQGAGEDTQYF	TGTGCCAGCACCCAAGGGGCAGGGGAAGATACGCAGTATTTT
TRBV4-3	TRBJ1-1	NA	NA	CASSPGTLGIEAFF	TGCGCCAGCAGCCCCGGGACATTGGGGATTGAAGCTTTCTTT
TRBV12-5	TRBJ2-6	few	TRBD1	CASGLGTGGFSGANVLTF	TGTGCTAGTGGTCTGGGGACAGGGGGTTTCTCTGGGGCCAACGTCCTGACTTTC
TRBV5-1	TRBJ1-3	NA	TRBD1	CASSPRTGSPGNTIYF	TGCGCCAGCAGCCCCAGGACAGGGTCTCCTGGAAACACCATATATTTT
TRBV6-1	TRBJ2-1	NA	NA	CASREGGLKNEQFF	TGTGCCAGCAGGGAAGGGGGGCTAAAAAATGAGCAGTTCTTC
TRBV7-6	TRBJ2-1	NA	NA	CASSSSPYNEQFF	TGTGCCAGCAGCTCCAGTCCCTACAATGAGCAGTTCTTC
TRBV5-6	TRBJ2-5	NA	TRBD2	CASGRGLAEETQYF	TGTGCCAGCGGGAGGGGACTAGCTGAAGAGACCCAGTACTTC
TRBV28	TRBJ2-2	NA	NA	CASSLPLARNTGELFF	TGTGCCAGCAGTTTACCCCTAGCGAGGAACACCGGGGAGCTGTTTTTT
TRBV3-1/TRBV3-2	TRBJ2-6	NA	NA	CASSPGIGANVLTF	TGTGCCAGCAGTCCGGGTATAGGGGCCAACGTCCTGACTTTC
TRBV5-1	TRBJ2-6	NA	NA	CASSRTAGANVLTF	TGCGCCAGCAGCCGGACAGCTGGGGCCAACGTCCTGACTTTC
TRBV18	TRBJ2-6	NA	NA	CASSPSPAGANVLTF	TGTGCCAGCTCACCATCTCCAGCTGGGGCCAACGTCCTGACTTTC
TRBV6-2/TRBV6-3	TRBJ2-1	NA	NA	CASSYLGILNSYNEQFF	TGTGCCAGCAGTTACCTTGGCATTCTTAACTCCTACAATGAGCAGTTCTTC
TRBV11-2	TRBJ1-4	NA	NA	CASSLLRGSANEKLFF	TGTGCCAGCAGCTTACTTCGGGGATCCGCTAATGAAAAACTGTTTTTT
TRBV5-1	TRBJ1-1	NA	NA	CASSGQLNTEAFF	TGCGCCAGCTCCGGACAGCTAAACACTGAAGCTTTCTTT